One and the same sample provided the 9 T cell receptor beta chains below, sequenced in a study of naive and memory T cell subsets. The treatment: skin biopsy from PPD injection site in Mantoux-positive individual. Input was about 1 to 1,100 ng of DNase-treated total RNA without cell sorting. Blood and skin TCR RNA was reverse transcribed with alpha and beta constant primers. TCRdb analysed the UMI-ligation and nested PCR reads with MiXCR anew, one entry per CDR3 protein. The data hold around 18,000 distinct CDR3 sequences, with roughly 9% observed a single time. This specimen was skin, taken from a tuberculin skin test site. Receptor source: an adult in good health.

Many counts were recorded for this clonotype. This chain connects TRBV20-1 to TRBJ2-1; TRBD2 matches 13 bases. CDR1 and CDR2 (germline): DFQATT, SNEGSKA (reference sequence). The junction had 6 bases not matched to a gene; V was cut back by 6 bases and J by 4 bases. This CDR3 region has 15 residues. CDR3 nucleotides: TGCAGTGCGAGGACGACTAGCGGGGGGTACAATGAGCAGTTCTTC. Translation gives CSARTTSGGYNEQFF.

V is TRBV14 and J is TRBJ2-1; D possibly corresponds to TRBD2 (6 bases). The germline V and J ends were trimmed by 4 bases and 10 bases, with 20 bases remaining between them. CDR3 length: 15 amino acids. From germline, CDR1 is SGHDN and CDR2 FVKESK. The CDR3 region is CASSPITPLAREQFF. For the CDR3, the DNA is TGTGCCAGCAGCCCGATAACTCCACTAGCAAGAGAGCAGTTCTTC.

This clonotype appeared a few times. This rearrangement joins TRBV5-1 to TRBJ2-3, with D maybe TRBD2 (6 bases). Germline assignment: CDR1 SGHRS and CDR2 YFSETQ. V lost 6 bases, J lost 2 bases, and 10 bases lay in between. The CDR3 is made up of 13 amino acids. CDR3: CASTGGDTDTQYF. The CDR3, as DNA: TGCGCCAGCACTGGAGGGGACACAGATACGCAGTATTTT.

This clonotype was seen many times. The chain carries TRBV20-1 and TRBJ2-2; a weak D match, TRBD2 (7 bases). CDR3 length equals 17 residues. V lost 0 bases and J 2 bases, leaving 16 bases between the germline ends. Germline CDR1 DFQATT, CDR2 SNEGSKA (reference sequence). The CDR3 spells CSARDIWGGSNTGELFF. The CDR3, as DNA: TGCAGTGCTAGAGATATCTGGGGGGGCAGCAACACCGGGGAGCTGTTTTTT.

In this sample, this clonotype turned up a few times. The CDR3 nucleotides read TGCAGCGTTGAAAAACAGGGCGGTGAGCAGTTCTTC. Translation: CSVEKQGGEQFF. V usage is TRBV29-1 and J usage is TRBJ2-1, with D possibly being TRBD1 (6 bases). Trimming took off 2 bases at V and 9 bases at J, with 11 bases between the two ends. The CDR3 has 12 residues. The germline CDR1 and CDR2 sequences are SQVTM and ANQGSEA.

Ten or more counts support this clonotype. The chain couples TRBV24-1 to TRBJ2-1, with 10 bases aligning to TRBD2. The V gene end was trimmed by 5 bases and the J gene end by 7 bases; junction bases not matched to a gene: 7. Per germline, CDR1 KGHDR and CDR2 SFDVKD. The CDR3 consists of 15 residues. The CDR3 sequence: CATSGSSGGENEQFF. In nucleotides, the CDR3 is TGTGCCACCAGTGGCTCTAGCGGGGGCGAGAATGAGCAGTTCTTC.

In its sample, this clonotype was seen many times. V and J are TRBV20-1 and TRBJ2-7; 11 bases line up with TRBD1. Germline CDR1 reads DFQATT; CDR2 reads SNEGSKA (reference sequence). Trimming took 0 bases from V and 3 from J; bases not matched to a gene: 1. The CDR3 runs to 14 residues. CDR3 in DNA: TGCAGTGCTAGAGATGGGACAGGGGGCTACGAGCAGTACTTC. This translates into CSARDGTGGYEQYF.

This clonotype is categorized as medium-sized (0.01 to 0.1%). V gene TRBV7-9 combines with J gene TRBJ2-7; D not certain. The V end was cut by 5 bases, the J end by 2 bases, with 10 bases between. The CDR3 spans 13 residues. The germline V gene has CDR1 SEHNR and CDR2 FQNEAQ (reference sequence). The CDR3 DNA sequence: TGTGCCAGCAGCCCGAAAGGCCCCTACGAGCAGTACTTC. Translation gives CASSPKGPYEQYF.

In its sample, this clonotype was seen a few times. J is TRBJ2-7 and V is TRBV4-1; 9 bases line up with TRBD1. V gave up 4 bases and J gave up 2 bases; unmatched junction bases: 9. The germline CDR1 and CDR2 sequences are MGHRA and YSYEKL. The CDR3 is made up of 16 amino acids. For the CDR3, the DNA is TGCGCCAGCAGCCCCCCCGGGACAGGGACGGCCTACGAGCAGTACTTC. Its protein is CASSPPGTGTAYEQYF.